Each of the 17 T cell receptor beta chains below was sequenced from the same sample in a study of T-cell reconstitution after alpha-beta-depleted transplantation in children. Researchers prepared the TCRbeta library using unique molecular identifiers, the study reports. TCRdb reprocessed the PCR reads with MiXCR, giving one entry per CDR3 protein. The sample lists 490,000 or so distinct CDR3 sequences, 9.5% to 15% occurring once. This specimen was PBMCs from the stem cell graft donor, taken from the stem cell graft. The receptors derive from a human donor who donated a stem cell graft to a child with combined immunodeficiency.

The chain has TRBV5-1 and TRBJ2-7; weak D call: TRBD1 (6 bases). CDR1 and CDR2 (germline): SGHRS, YFSETQ. The CDR3 has 14 amino acids. V lost 1 base and J lost 3, with 11 bases in between. CDR3 loop: CASSLSGVLYEQYF. In DNA form, the CDR3 reads TGCGCCAGCAGCTTGTCAGGGGTCCTCTACGAGCAGTACTTC.

V and J are TRBV13 and TRBJ2-7; weak D call: TRBD1 (6 bases). The germline CDR1 and CDR2 sequences are PRHDT and FYEKMQ (reference sequence). The CDR3 has 16 amino acids. The V end was cut by 5 bases, the J end by 4 bases, with 21 bases between. The CDR3 coding sequence is TGTGCCAGCAGCACCAGCAGGGGTCACATAGCTTACGAGCAGTACTTC. Its protein is CASSTSRGHIAYEQYF.

Only a few counts were recorded for this clonotype. The chain uses TRBV12-3 or TRBV12-4 and TRBJ2-2; TRBD1 matches at 7 bases. Trimming cost V 11 bases and J 5 bases; bases outside gene matches: 5. The CDR3 is 12 residues long. The CDR3 DNA sequence: TGTGCCGGAACAGGGGAAACCGGGGAGCTGTTTTTT. This sequence encodes CAGTGETGELFF.

Ten or more counts support this clonotype. The V and J genes are TRBV7-3 and TRBJ1-5; TRBD1 aligns across 9 bases. The germline CDR1 and CDR2 sequences are SGHTA and FQGTGA. The CDR3 consists of 14 residues. V was clipped by 6 bases and J by 2 bases; unmatched bases: 2. The CDR3 DNA follows: TGTGCCAGCAGTTGGACAGGGGGCAATCAGCCCCAGCATTTT. Amino acids: CASSWTGGNQPQHF.

This clonotype was seen only a few times. V gene TRBV5-1 combines with J gene TRBJ1-5; weak D call: TRBD1 (5 bases). Trimming took 4 bases from V and 2 from J, leaving 16 bases between them. Looked up from germline, CDR1 is SGHRS and CDR2 is YFSETQ. The length of the CDR3 is 16 residues. The CDR3, as DNA: TGCGCCAGCAGCCCTGGGGAGGGACTCGGCAATCAGCCCCAGCATTTT. As protein: CASSPGEGLGNQPQHF.

This clonotype came up many times. The chain carries TRBV11-1 and TRBJ2-5; D possibly uses TRBD1 or TRBD2 (5 bases each). V lost 1 base, J lost 1 base, and 19 bases lay in between. The CDR3 is made up of 18 amino acids. The V gene's germline CDR1 is SGHAT and CDR2 FQDESV (reference sequence). The chain's CDR3 is CASSLGVTGAGRQETQYF. In DNA form, the CDR3 reads TGTGCCAGCAGCTTAGGAGTGACCGGGGCAGGGCGCCAAGAGACCCAGTACTTC. Complete variable domain (other parts from reference TRBV11-1 and TRBJ2-5): EAEVAQSPRYKITEKSQAVAFWCDPISGHATLYWYRQILGQGPELLVQFQDESVVDDSQLPKDRFSAERLKGVDSTLKIQPAELGDSAMYLCASSLGVTGAGRQETQYFGPGTRLLVL.

This clonotype was observed a handful of times. V and J are TRBV7-2 and TRBJ1-1; the match to TRBD1 covers 9 bases. The V segment lost 5 bases and the J segment 4 bases; nucleotides outside the gene matches: 8. CDR1 is SGHTA, CDR2 FQGNSA, per germline. The CDR3 has 15 amino acids. The CDR3 protein is CASSTRTGAVTEAFF. The CDR3 region has the DNA TGTGCCAGCAGCACACGGACAGGGGCGGTCACTGAAGCTTTCTTT.

The J gene is TRBJ2-3, the V gene TRBV6-5, with TRBD2 matching 7 bases. The V gene end was trimmed by 5 bases and the J gene end by 7 bases; junction bases not matched to a gene: 18. The V gene's germline CDR1 is MNHEY and CDR2 SVGAGI. The CDR3 is 17 amino acids. The CDR3 here is CASSPSGLRERGNTQYF. DNA of the CDR3: TGTGCCAGCAGTCCCTCCGGGTTGCGGGAGAGGGGAAATACGCAGTATTTT.

The genes are TRBV7-7 and TRBJ2-3; D is undetermined. V dropped 0 bases and J dropped 2 bases, with 9 bases sitting between them. The CDR3 loop spans 15 amino acids. The germline gives CDR1 SSHAT, CDR2 FNYEAQ (reference sequence). CDR3 amino acids: CASSLASSNTDTQYF. Here the CDR3 DNA reads TGTGCCAGCAGCTTAGCGTCATCAAACACAGATACGCAGTATTTT.

J is TRBJ2-1 and V is TRBV11-1; no definite D call. There are 14 residues in the CDR3. V was trimmed by 1 base and J by 8 bases, leaving 12 bases between them. CDR1 is SGHAT, CDR2 FQDESV, per germline (reference sequence). The CDR3 here is CASSLGPLIHEQFF. In DNA, the CDR3 is TGTGCCAGCAGCTTAGGGCCTTTAATCCATGAGCAGTTCTTC.

This clonotype has ten or more counts. The CDR3 region has the DNA TGTGCCAGCAGTTTAGCCGGCGGGGGGTACTACGAGCAGTACTTC. This sequence encodes CASSLAGGGYYEQYF. V usage is TRBV12-3 or TRBV12-4 and J usage is TRBJ2-7; 8 bases are shared with TRBD2. The CDR3 has 15 amino acids. J was trimmed by 3 bases and V by 0 bases; bases with no gene match: 4.

This clonotype was counted many times. V usage is TRBV7-2 and J usage is TRBJ2-7; D gene uncertain. V lost 0 bases, J lost 2 bases, and 8 bases lay in between. Per the germline V gene, CDR1 is SGHTA and CDR2 is FQGNSA. This CDR3 contains 14 residues. Here the CDR3 DNA reads TGTGCCAGCAGCTTAGCAGGGTCCACCTACGAGCAGTACTTC. Residues: CASSLAGSTYEQYF. The full variable domain, with the rest looked up from reference TRBV7-2 and TRBJ2-7, is GAGVSQSPSNKVTEKGKDVELRCDPISGHTALYWYRQSLGQGLEFLIYFQGNSAPDKSGLPSDRFSAERTGGSVSTLTIQRTQQEDSAVYLCASSLAGSTYEQYFGPGTRLTVT.

This clonotype has just a few counts. J is TRBJ2-2 and V is TRBV4-3, with D hard to call. The V gene's germline CDR1 is LGHNA and CDR2 YSLEER. Trimming shortened V by 0 bases and J by 3 bases, and 5 bases separated the two germline ends. The CDR3 runs to 14 residues. The CDR3 sequence: CASSQDPYTGELFF. DNA of the CDR3: TGCGCCAGCAGCCAAGATCCGTACACCGGGGAGCTGTTTTTT.

This clonotype showed up many times. The chain carries TRBV12-3 or TRBV12-4 and TRBJ2-7; a weak D match, TRBD1 (6 bases). Trimming removed 2 bases from V and 5 bases from J, with 7 bases in between. The CDR3 runs to 12 residues. This CDR3 is CASSLKGDEQYF. DNA for the CDR3: TGTGCCAGCAGTTTAAAGGGGGACGAGCAGTACTTC.

Ten or more counts support this clonotype. V usage is TRBV7-2 and J usage is TRBJ2-3; 8 positions agree with TRBD2. V shed 5 bases and J 6 bases; nucleotides not matched to a gene: 13. The CDR3 totals 16 residues. CDR1 and CDR2 (germline): SGHTA, FQGNSA. CDR3 region: CASSATGTRVADTQYF. The CDR3 nucleotides are TGTGCCAGCAGCGCCACCGGGACTAGGGTCGCCGATACGCAGTATTTT. The whole variable domain, remainder taken from reference TRBV7-2 and TRBJ2-3, is GAGVSQSPSNKVTEKGKDVELRCDPISGHTALYWYRQSLGQGLEFLIYFQGNSAPDKSGLPSDRFSAERTGGSVSTLTIQRTQQEDSAVYLCASSATGTRVADTQYFGPGTRLTVL.

This clonotype showed up just a few times. V gene TRBV7-9 combines with J gene TRBJ1-3; maybe TRBD1 (5 bases). The CDR3 extends over 15 amino acids. Trimming left V 3 bases short and J 2 bases short, with 11 bases between. Germline CDR1 SEHNR, CDR2 FQNEAQ (reference sequence). CDR3 in amino acids: CASSFEVGAGNTIYF. CDR3 bases: TGTGCCAGCAGCTTCGAGGTGGGGGCTGGAAACACCATATATTTT.

This clonotype was found a few times. The chain is built from TRBV12-3 or TRBV12-4 and TRBJ1-2; TRBD1 aligns across 8 bases. CDR3 size: 13 residues. Germline trimming cut 3 bases from V and 5 bases from J; bases unmatched to any gene: 2. CDR3 in amino acids: CASSFRTGYGYTF. Here the CDR3 DNA reads TGTGCCAGCAGTTTTAGGACAGGGTATGGCTACACCTTC.